The present T cell receptor beta chain was sequenced within a study of blood T cell repertoires in COVID-19. Germline CDR1 GTSNPN, CDR2 SVGIG (reference sequence). The CDR3 runs 16 residues. The trim removed 0 bases at V and 11 bases at J, leaving 13 bases unmatched. Original methodology: Using reference gene primer amplification, nucleated cell counts were estimated. The table came from immunoSEQ multiplex PCR; TCRdb's copy has only in-frame clones and leaves some out. That table supplies the V and J calls and clone size; D and trimming were determined from the DNA. The sample yields tens of thousands of clones, about 88% seen once.

The V call is TRBV30, the J call TRBJ1-6; TRBD1 aligns across 7 bases. This TCR derives from a man older than 75 with acute or convalescent COVID-19. Sequenced material: peripheral blood. The CDR3 bases are TGTGCCTGGAGTGTAGGGGGCAGGGGTCTCCGAACACCCCTCCACTTT. Protein: CAWSVGGRGLRTPLHF.